This T cell receptor beta chain emerged from a study of cytomegalovirus exposure and HLA in healthy donors. Amplification used 60 Vbeta primers and 13 Jbeta primers. The repertoire was sequenced with immunoSEQ multiplex PCR; TCRdb's copy has only in-frame clones and lacks some. The table lists roughly 100,000 clones, around three quarters of them singletons. Findings of the study overall: More clonal expansion characterized HLA-associated TCR beta chains than equally common others in a later analysis. In a later analysis, HLA-C alleles had the fewest associated TCRs, DRB1 alleles the most. TCR beta chain V- and J-gene trimming was linked, in a later analysis, to a missense variant in DCLRE1C.

Comments on this clone: The antigen is not known.

The TCR comes from a man aged 40-50 years in good health and CMV-seronegative. Sequenced: PBMCs.

The CDR3 region has the DNA TGTGCCAGCGACTCGCGCCAGGGGGGTTTCTACGAGCAGTACTTC. It encodes CASDSRQGGFYEQYF. The rearrangement links TRBV5-6 to TRBJ2-7; D is possibly TRBD1 (7 bases). The CDR3 is 15 amino acids. Germline CDR1 reads SGHDT; CDR2 reads YYEEEE. Trimming shortened V by 7 bases and J by 3 bases, and 20 bases separated the two germline ends.